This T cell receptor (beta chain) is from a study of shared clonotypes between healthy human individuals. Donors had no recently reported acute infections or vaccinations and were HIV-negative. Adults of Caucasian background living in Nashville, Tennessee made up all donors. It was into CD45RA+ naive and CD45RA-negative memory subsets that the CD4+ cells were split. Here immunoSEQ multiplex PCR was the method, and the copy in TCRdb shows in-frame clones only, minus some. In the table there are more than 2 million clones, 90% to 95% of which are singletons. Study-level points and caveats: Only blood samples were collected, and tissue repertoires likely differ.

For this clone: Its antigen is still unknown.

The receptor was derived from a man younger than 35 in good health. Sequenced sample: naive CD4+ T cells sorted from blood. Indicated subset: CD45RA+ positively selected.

The CDR3 coding sequence is TGCGCCAGCAGCTTGGTTACAGGGGGCGCAGAGACCCAGTACTTC. It specifies CASSLVTGGAETQYF. The chain couples TRBV5-1 to TRBJ2-5; 9 bases match TRBD1. V lost 0 bases, J lost 4 bases, and 4 bases stayed unmatched. Germline V gives CDR1 SGHRS, CDR2 YFSETQ. The CDR3 has 15 amino acids.